This T cell receptor beta chain was retrieved from a study of T-cell reconstitution after alpha-beta-depleted transplantation in children. V lost 1 base, J lost 2 bases, and 11 bases lay in between. Germline CDR1 is SGHAT and CDR2 is FQDESV (reference sequence). The CDR3 is 15 residues long. This clonotype showed up many times. Its antigen is unidentified. The study, taken as a whole, reports: A year post-transplant, T-cell counts and diversity derived mostly from newly produced T cells. In some patients, recipient T cells and intrathymic progenitors surviving conditioning explained high day-60 diversity. The study reportedly traced alpha-beta T cells about two months after transplant to several hundred expanded graft clones.

Unique molecular identifiers were incorporated during preparation of the TCRbeta library. Each CDR3 protein is one row after TCRdb ran MiXCR on the PCR reads. The sample yields over 90,000 distinct CDR3 sequences, approximately 8% seen once. This TCR came from a boy aged 2 to 9 with acute lymphoblastic leukemia, due to receive a stem cell transplant. The source material was PBMCs, sampled before TCRalphabeta/CD19-depleted stem cell transplant. This chain joins TRBV11-1 and TRBJ1-2; D gene ambiguous. This CDR3 reads CASSLDTALNYGYTF. CDR3 DNA sequence: TGTGCCAGCAGCTTAGATACAGCGCTGAACTATGGCTACACCTTC.